This TCR beta chain was profiled in a study of cytomegalovirus exposure and HLA in healthy donors. As for the study in general: In an earlier analysis, approximately 120 million unique TCR beta sequences were found from 150 million to 200 million T cells.

A note on this clone: What it recognizes is unknown.

The V gene lost 8 bases and the J gene lost 3 bases, with 11 bases spanning the gap. The CDR3 is 12 residues long. Germline CDR1 reads SGHAT; CDR2 reads FQDESV (reference sequence). Primers: 60 Vbeta forward and 13 Jbeta reverse. Method: immunoSEQ multiplex PCR; TCRdb's copy keeps in-frame clones and lacks some. The table includes around 200,000 clones, over 75% detected once. Notes on the study in general: Later on, analysis showed that most CMV-associated TCR beta chains appeared to be HLA-restricted. Most TCRs appeared rarely, but some public TCRs recurred in many donors. Follow-up analysis seemed to connect common viral pathogens with several of the most significant clusters identified.

V and J are TRBV11-1 and TRBJ2-7; no clear D gene. The TCR sequence derives from a girl aged 2 to 9 in good health and CMV-seronegative. Sequencing was carried out using PBMCs. CDR3 region: CASAIDGYEQYF. The DNA of the CDR3 is TGTGCCAGCGCTATCGATGGCTACGAGCAGTACTTC. The full variable domain, completed using reference TRBV11-1 and TRBJ2-7, is EAEVAQSPRYKITEKSQAVAFWCDPISGHATLYWYRQILGQGPELLVQFQDESVVDDSQLPKDRFSAERLKGVDSTLKIQPAELGDSAMYLCASAIDGYEQYFGPGTRLTVT.